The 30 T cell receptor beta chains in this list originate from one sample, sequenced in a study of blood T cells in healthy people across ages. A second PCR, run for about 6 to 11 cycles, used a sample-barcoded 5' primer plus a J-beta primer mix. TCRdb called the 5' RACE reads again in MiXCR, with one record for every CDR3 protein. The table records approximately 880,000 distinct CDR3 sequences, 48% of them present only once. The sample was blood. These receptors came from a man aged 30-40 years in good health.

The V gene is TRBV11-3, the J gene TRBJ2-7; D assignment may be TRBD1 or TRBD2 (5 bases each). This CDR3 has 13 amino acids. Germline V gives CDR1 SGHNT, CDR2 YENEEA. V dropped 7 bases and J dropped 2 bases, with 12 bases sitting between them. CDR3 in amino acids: CASKNGGTYEQYF. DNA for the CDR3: TGTGCCAGCAAGAATGGGGGTACCTACGAGCAGTACTTC. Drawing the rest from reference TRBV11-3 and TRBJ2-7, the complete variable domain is EAGVVQSPRYKIIEKKQPVAFWCNPISGHNTLYWYLQNLGQGPELLIRYENEEAVDDSQLPKDRFSAERLKGVDSTLKIQPAELGDSAVYLCASKNGGTYEQYFGPGTRLTVT.

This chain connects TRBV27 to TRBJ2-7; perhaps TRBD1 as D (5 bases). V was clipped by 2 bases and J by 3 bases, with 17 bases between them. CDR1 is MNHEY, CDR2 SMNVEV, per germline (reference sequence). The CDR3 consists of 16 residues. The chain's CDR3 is CASSLDSGQGVYEQYF. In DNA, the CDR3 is TGTGCCAGCAGTTTAGATTCGGGTCAAGGGGTCTACGAGCAGTACTTC.

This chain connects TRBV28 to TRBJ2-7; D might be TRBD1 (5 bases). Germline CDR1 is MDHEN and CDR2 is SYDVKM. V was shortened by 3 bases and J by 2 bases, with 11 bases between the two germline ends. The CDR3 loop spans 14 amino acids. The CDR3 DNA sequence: TGTGCCAGCAGTTTCAAGCAGGGCACCTACGAGCAGTACTTC. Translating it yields CASSFKQGTYEQYF.

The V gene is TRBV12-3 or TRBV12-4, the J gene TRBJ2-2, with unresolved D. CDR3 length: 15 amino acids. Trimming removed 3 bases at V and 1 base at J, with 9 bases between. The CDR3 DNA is TGTGCCAGCAGTTTCTTTCAGGAGAACACCGGGGAGCTGTTTTTT. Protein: CASSFFQENTGELFF.

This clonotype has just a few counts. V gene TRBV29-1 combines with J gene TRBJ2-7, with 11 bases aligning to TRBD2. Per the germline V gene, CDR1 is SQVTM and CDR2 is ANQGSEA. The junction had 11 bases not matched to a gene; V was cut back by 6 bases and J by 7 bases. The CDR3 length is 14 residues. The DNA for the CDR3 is TGCAGCGTGAAGACTAGCGGGGCGTACAATGAGCAGTACTTC. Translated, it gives CSVKTSGAYNEQYF.

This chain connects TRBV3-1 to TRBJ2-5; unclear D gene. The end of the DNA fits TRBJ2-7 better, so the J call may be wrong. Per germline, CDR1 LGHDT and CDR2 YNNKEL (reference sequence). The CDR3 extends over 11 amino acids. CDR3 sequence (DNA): TGTGCCAGCAGCCGGGCCGTCGAGCAGTACTTC. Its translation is CASSRAVEQYF.

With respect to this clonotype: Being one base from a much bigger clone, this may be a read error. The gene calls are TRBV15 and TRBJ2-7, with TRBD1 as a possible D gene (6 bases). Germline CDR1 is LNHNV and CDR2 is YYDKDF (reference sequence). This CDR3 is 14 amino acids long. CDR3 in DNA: TGTGCCACCAGCCCGGACAGTACTACCTACGGGCAGTACTTC. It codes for CATSPDSTTYGQYF.

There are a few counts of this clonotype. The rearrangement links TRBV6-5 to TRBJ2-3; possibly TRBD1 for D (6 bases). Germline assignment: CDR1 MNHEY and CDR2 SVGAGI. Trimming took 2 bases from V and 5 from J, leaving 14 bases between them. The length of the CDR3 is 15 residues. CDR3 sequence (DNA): TGTGCCAGCAGTTACGGGGCAGGGGTCGAAGATACGCAGTATTTT. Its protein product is CASSYGAGVEDTQYF.

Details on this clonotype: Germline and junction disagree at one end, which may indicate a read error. In DNA form, the CDR3 reads TGTGCCAGCAGTCGACCCCAGGGTCGGGATGAAGAACTGTTTTTT. Its protein is CASSRPQGRDEELFF. The V gene is TRBV28, the J gene TRBJ1-4; D might be TRBD1 (5 bases). The CDR3 sequence is 15 residues long. CDR1 is MDHEN and CDR2 is SYDVKM in the germline V gene.

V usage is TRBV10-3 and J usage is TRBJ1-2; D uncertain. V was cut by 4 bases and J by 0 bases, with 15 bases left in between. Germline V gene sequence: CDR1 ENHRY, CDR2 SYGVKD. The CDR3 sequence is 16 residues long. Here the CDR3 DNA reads TGTGCCATCAGTGGGCAAATTCGGGGAGCTAACTATGGCTACACCTTC. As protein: CAISGQIRGANYGYTF.

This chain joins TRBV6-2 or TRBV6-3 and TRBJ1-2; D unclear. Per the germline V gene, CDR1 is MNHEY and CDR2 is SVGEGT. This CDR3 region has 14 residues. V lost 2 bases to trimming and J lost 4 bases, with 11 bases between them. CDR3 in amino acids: CASSYVPPVYGYTF. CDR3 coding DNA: TGTGCCAGCAGTTACGTACCTCCTGTCTATGGCTACACCTTC.

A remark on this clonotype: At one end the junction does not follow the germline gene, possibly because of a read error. The CDR3 coding sequence is TGCAGTGCTAGCACATTGGGGCAGATGAACACTGAAGTTTTCTTT. Translated: CSASTLGQMNTEVFF. The V call is TRBV20-1, the J call TRBJ1-1; maybe TRBD1 (5 bases). Germline V gene lookup returns CDR1 DFQATT and CDR2 SNEGSKA (reference sequence). The CDR3 runs to 15 residues.

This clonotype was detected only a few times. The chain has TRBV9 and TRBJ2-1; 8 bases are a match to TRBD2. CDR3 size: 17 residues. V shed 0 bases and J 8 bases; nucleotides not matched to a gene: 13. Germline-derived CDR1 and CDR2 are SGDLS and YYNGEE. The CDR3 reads CASSVGSRGGLFDEQFF. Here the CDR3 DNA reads TGTGCCAGCAGCGTAGGGTCCCGGGGGGGCCTTTTTGATGAGCAGTTCTTC.

The DNA for the CDR3 is TGCAGCGTTGCGGTCGGGCTAGGGGTCAATGAGCAGTTCTTC. It yields the protein CSVAVGLGVNEQFF. V and J are TRBV29-1 and TRBJ2-1, with a possible D match to TRBD1 (5 bases). V shed 4 bases and J shed 6 bases, with 16 bases lying between them. CDR1 SQVTM and CDR2 ANQGSEA come from the germline V gene. The CDR3 length is 14 residues.

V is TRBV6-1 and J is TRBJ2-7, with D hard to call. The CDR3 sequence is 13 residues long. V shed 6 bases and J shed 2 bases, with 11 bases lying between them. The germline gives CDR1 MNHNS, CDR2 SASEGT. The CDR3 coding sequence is TGTGCCAGCAGGGACGCCGGGCCCTACGAGCAGTACTTC. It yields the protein CASRDAGPYEQYF.

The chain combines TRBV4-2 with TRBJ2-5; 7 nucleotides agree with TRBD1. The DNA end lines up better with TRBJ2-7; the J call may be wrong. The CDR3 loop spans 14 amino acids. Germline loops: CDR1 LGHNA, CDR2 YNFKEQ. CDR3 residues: CASSQARGPGEQYF. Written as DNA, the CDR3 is TGTGCCAGCAGCCAAGCTAGGGGGCCGGGCGAGCAGTACTTC.

The CDR3 DNA reads as TGCAGCGTTGAGTCTCCGGTTAACTATGGCTACACCTTC. This gives the protein CSVESPVNYGYTF. The genes are TRBV29-1 and TRBJ1-2; D gene unclear. The CDR3 length is 13 residues. Between the trimmed V and J ends, which lost 3 bases and 1 base, there was a span of 9 bases. CDR1 is SQVTM and CDR2 is ANQGSEA in the germline V gene.

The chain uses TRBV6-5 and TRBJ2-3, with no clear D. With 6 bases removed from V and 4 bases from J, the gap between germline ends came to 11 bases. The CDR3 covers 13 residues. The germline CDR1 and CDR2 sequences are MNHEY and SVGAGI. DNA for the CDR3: TGTGCCAGCAGCTATAAGCCCGCAGATACGCAGTATTTT. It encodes CASSYKPADTQYF.

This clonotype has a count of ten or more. The CDR3 bases are TGTGCCACCAGTGATTTGTCGGCAGCGAGGGAGACCCAGTACTTC. As protein: CATSDLSAARETQYF. The chain joins TRBV24-1 to TRBJ2-5; D unclear. Germline values: CDR1 KGHDR, CDR2 SFDVKD. CDR3 length: 15 residues. V gave up 0 bases and J gave up 5 bases, with 12 bases separating them.

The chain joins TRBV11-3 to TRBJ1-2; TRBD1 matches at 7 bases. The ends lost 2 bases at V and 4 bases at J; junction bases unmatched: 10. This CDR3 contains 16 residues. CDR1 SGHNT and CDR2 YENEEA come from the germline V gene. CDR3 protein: CASSLQGTATSYGYTF. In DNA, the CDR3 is TGTGCCAGCAGCTTACAAGGGACAGCGACAAGCTATGGCTACACCTTC.

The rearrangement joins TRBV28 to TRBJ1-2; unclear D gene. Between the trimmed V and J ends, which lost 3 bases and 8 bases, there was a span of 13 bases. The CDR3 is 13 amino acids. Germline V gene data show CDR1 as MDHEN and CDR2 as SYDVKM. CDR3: CASSFNLSPGYTF. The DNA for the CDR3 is TGTGCCAGCAGTTTCAATCTTAGCCCGGGCTACACCTTC.

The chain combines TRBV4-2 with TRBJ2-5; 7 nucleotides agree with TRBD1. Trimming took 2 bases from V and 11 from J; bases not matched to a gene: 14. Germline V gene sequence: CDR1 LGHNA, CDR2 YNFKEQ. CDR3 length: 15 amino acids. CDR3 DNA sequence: TGTGCCAGCAGCCAAAACGACAGGGATCCCTACGGGCAGTACTTC. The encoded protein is CASSQNDRDPYGQYF.

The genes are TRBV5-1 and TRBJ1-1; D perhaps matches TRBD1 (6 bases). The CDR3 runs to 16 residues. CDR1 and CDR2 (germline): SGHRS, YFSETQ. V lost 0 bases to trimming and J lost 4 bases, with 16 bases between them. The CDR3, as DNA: TGCGCCAGCAGCTTGGGGGCAGGGGCCTTCAGCACTGAAGCTTTCTTT. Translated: CASSLGAGAFSTEAFF.

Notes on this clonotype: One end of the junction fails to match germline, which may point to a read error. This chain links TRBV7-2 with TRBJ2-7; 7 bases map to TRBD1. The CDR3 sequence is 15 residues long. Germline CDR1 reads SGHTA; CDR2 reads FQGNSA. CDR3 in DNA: TGTGCCAGCAGCTTAGCCAGGGGGATCTCCGACGAGCAGTACTTC. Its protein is CASSLARGISDEQYF.

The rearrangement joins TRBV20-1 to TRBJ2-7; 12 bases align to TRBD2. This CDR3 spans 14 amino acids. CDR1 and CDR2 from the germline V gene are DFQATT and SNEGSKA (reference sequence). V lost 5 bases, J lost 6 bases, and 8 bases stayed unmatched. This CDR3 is CSADGLAGTGEQYF. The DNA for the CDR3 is TGCAGTGCTGATGGACTAGCGGGGACCGGCGAGCAGTACTTC.

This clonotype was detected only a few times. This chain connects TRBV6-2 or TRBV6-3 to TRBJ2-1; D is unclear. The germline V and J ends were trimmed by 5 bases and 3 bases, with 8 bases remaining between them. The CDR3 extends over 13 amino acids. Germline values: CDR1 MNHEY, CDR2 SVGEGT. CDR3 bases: TGTGCCAGCAGTGACACTGACTACAATGAGCAGTTCTTC. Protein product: CASSDTDYNEQFF.

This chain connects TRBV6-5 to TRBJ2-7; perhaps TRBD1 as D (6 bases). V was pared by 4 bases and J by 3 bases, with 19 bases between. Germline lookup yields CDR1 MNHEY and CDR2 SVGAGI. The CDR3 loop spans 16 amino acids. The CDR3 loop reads CASSFYQGSGGYEQYF. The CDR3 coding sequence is TGTGCCAGCAGTTTTTACCAGGGGAGCGGTGGCTACGAGCAGTACTTC.

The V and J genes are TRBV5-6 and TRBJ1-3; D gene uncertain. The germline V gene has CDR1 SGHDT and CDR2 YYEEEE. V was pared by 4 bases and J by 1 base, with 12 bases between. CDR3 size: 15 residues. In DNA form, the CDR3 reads TGTGCCAGCAGCCTCTTACAGCTATCTGGAAACACCATATATTTT. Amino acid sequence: CASSLLQLSGNTIYF.

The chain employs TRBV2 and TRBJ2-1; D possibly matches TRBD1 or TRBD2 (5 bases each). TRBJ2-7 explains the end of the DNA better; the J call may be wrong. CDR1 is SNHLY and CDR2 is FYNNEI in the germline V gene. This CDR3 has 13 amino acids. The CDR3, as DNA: TGTGCCAGCAGTGGGGACCTCTACAATGAGCAGTACTTC. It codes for CASSGDLYNEQYF.

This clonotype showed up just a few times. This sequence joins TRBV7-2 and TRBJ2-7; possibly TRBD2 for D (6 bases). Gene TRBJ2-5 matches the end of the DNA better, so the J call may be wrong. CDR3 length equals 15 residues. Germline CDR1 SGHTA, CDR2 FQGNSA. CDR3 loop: CASSLGLAGRETQYF. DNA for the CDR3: TGTGCCAGCAGCTTAGGGTTGGCGGGAAGAGAGACCCAGTACTTC.